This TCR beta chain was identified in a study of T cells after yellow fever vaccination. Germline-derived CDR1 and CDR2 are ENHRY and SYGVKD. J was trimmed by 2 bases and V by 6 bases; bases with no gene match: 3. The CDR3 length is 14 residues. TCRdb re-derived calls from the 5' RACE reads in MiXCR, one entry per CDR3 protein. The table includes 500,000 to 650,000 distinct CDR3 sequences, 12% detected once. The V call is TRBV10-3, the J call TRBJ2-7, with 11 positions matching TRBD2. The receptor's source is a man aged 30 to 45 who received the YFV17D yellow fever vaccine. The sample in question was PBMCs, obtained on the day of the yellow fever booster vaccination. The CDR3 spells CAISVAGGPYEQYF. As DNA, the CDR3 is TGTGCCATCAGCGTAGCGGGAGGGCCCTACGAGCAGTACTTC.